These T cell receptor beta chains were read from a single sample in a study of radiotherapy plus CTLA-4 blockade in lung cancer. The method was immunoSEQ multiplex PCR; TCRdb's version includes in-frame clones alone and lacks a portion of them. This table holds tens of thousands of clones, 75% to 80% found once. Sequenced material: peripheral blood, taken from a patient treated with radiotherapy plus ipilimumab. The receptor set was obtained from a human donor with non-small cell lung cancer that progressed on radiotherapy plus ipilimumab. CDR3s include the opening cysteine and the closing phenylalanine or tryptophan.

TRBV5-1 | CASSLTENYGYTF
TRBV5-1 | CASSLPSVGQGEIGYGYTF
TRBV18 | CASSPRELLSNNEQFF
TRBV25-1 | CASQDSRSGNTIYF
TRBV6-1 | CASSEGDAGGDEQFF
TRBV5-1 | CASSLAGNPGNTIYF
TRBV5-6 | CASSQGGQRYEQYF
TRBV7-2 | CASSLTGGYGYTF
TRBV5-1 | CASSLSYLGGSSGNTIYF
TRBV7-2 | CASSPSGGNTEAFF
TRBV6-1 | CASIRVHEQYF
TRBV4-2 | CASSQEQYNYEQYF
TRBV6-5 | CASSYGGGKLFF
TRBV4-1 | CASSARQEQFF
TRBV27 | CASSLSSRETQYF
TRBV6-5 | CASSYRGLYTEAFF
TRBV19 | CASSTPGYEQYF
TRBV11-3 | CASSKGLAADTQYF
TRBV5-1 | CASSLGTGKGYEQYF
TRBV18 | CASSPLGTDLEKLFF
TRBV7-9 | CASSLTRDSNYNEQFF
TRBV11-2 | CASSLADVGGTGGYTF
TRBV6-5 | CASNEGQTYGYTF
TRBV5-1 | CASSSGSGNTIYF
TRBV30 | CAWSVGQKNYEQYF
TRBV27 | CASSPLPRTEAFF
TRBV29-1 | CSAERAGTGPSNYGYTF
TRBV9 | CASSVGDLGGTDTQYF
TRBV18 | CASSPPAGFGELFF
TRBV6-6 | CASSYSNIHTDTQYF
TRBV29-1 | CSVRTGGISTEAFF
TRBV6-6 | CASTLISSYNEQFF
TRBV11-2 | CASSLYTNYGYTF
TRBV2 | CASSVGGQGKGNTIYF
TRBV27 | CASSLKSALTDTQYF
TRBV11-2 | CASSDRTGSDTEAFF
TRBV5-4 | CASSLGGFGGNTGELFF
TRBV29-1 | CSVRQGEETQYF
TRBV15 | CATSRGGTSRQYF
TRBV6-4 | CASRRDRNTEAFF
TRBV7-9 | CASSPRDRPTYEQYF